The present entry profiles one T cell receptor beta chain with its context. The antigen is unknown. CDR3 size: 20 residues. V lost 7 bases and J lost 2; bases outside the gene matches: 21. Germline loops: CDR1 MDHEN, CDR2 SYDVKM. CD4+ cells yielded CD45RA+ naive and CD45RA-negative memory subsets. This sample was taken from a study of shared clonotypes between healthy human individuals. Study background: CD8 memory received one plate per donor, CD8 naive two, CD4 memory three and CD4 naive three.

General study results and limits: Shared clonotypes: roughly 5% naive CD4, about 3.3% naive CD8, roughly 2.4% memory CD4, about 0.4% memory CD8. Generally, estimated richness proved larger in naive subsets than it did in memory subsets.

Data came from immunoSEQ multiplex PCR; TCRdb stores just in-frame clones and leaves some out. The data show 1 million to 1.2 million clones, 77% seen once. What was sequenced was memory CD4+ T cells from PBMCs. Stated subset: CD45RA-negative fraction. The source of this sequence is a man aged 18-30 years in good health. Some clones in this sample may be carry-over from other donors' samples. This chain connects TRBV28 to TRBJ2-3, with 10 bases fitting TRBD2. In nucleotides, the CDR3 is TGTGCCAGCACTTCATCCTTCCGGTCCTGGACTAGCGGCCACACAGATACGCAGTATTTT. It codes for CASTSSFRSWTSGHTDTQYF.